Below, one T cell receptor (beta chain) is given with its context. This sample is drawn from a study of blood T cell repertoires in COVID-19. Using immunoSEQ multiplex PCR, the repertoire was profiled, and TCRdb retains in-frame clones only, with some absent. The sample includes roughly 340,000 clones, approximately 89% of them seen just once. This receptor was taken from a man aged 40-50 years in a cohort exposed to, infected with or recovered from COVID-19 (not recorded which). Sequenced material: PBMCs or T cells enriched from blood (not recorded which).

CDR3 residues: CASTLTSGTLVSYNEQFF. In DNA form, the CDR3 reads TGTGCCAGCACCCTGACTAGCGGGACACTAGTAAGCTACAATGAGCAGTTCTTC. This chain joins TRBV2 and TRBJ2-1; TRBD2 aligns across 11 bases. Germline lookup yields CDR1 SNHLY and CDR2 FYNNEI. The V and J ends lost 7 bases and 3 bases, in that order; junction bases with no gene match: 14. CDR3 size: 18 residues.